This T cell receptor (beta chain) was documented in a study of T cell changes during pregnancy in multiple sclerosis. The method was immunoSEQ multiplex PCR; TCRdb's version includes in-frame clones alone and lacks a portion of them. This sample carries around 72,000 clones, roughly nine tenths of them seen once, and the ten largest clones take 0.55% to 0.85%. The CDR3 totals 13 residues. V lost 0 bases to trimming and J lost 4 bases, with 5 bases between them. Germline V gives CDR1 MNHEY, CDR2 SVGAGI. Material: peripheral blood, obtained in the third trimester of pregnancy. The chain couples TRBV6-5 to TRBJ2-3; D remains ambiguous. This TCR was sampled from a female donor in good health, enrolled as a control in a pregnancy study. The DNA of the CDR3 is TGTGCCAGCAGTTACTCGAGAGCAGATACGCAGTATTTT. Its protein is CASSYSRADTQYF.